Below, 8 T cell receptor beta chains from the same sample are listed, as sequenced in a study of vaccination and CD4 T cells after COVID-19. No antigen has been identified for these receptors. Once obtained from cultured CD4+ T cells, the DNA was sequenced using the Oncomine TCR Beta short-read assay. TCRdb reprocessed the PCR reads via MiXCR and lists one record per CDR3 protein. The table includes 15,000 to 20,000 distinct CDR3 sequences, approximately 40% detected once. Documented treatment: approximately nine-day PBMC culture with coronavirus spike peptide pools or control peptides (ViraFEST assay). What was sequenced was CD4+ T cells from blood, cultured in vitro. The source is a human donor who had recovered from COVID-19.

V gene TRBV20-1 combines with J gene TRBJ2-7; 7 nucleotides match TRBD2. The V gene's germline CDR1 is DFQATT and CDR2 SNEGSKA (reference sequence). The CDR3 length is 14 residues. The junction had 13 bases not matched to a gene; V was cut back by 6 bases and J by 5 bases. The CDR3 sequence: CSAGGGGSPHEQYF. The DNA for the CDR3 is TGCAGTGCGGGGGGAGGCGGGAGCCCCCACGAGCAGTACTTC.

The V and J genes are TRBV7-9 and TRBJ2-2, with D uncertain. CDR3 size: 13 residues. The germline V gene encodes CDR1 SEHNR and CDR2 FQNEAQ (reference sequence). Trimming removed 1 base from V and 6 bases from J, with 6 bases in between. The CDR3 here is CASSLVGSGELFF. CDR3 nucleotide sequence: TGTGCCAGCAGCTTAGTGGGGTCCGGGGAGCTGTTTTTT.

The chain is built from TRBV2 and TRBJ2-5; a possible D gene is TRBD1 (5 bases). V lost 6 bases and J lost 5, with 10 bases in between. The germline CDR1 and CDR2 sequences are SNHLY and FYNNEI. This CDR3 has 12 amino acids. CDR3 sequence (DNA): TGTGCCAGCAGACAGGAATGGGAGACCCAGTACTTC. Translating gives CASRQEWETQYF. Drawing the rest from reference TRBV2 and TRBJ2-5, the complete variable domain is EPEVTQTPSHQVTQMGQEVILRCVPISNHLYFYWYRQILGQKVEFLVSFYNNEISEKSEIFDDQFSVERPDGSNFTLKIRSTKLEDSAMYFCASRQEWETQYFGPGTRLLVL.

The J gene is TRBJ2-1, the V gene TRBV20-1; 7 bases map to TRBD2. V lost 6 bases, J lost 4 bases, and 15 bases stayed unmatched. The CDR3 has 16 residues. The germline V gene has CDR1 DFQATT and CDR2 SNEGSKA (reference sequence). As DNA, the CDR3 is TGCAGTGCCACCACGAGGGCGGGAGTAGGATACAATGAGCAGTTCTTC. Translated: CSATTRAGVGYNEQFF.

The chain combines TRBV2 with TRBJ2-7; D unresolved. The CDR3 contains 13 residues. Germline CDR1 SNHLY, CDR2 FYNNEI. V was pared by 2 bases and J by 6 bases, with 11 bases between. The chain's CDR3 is CASSEQPSGEQYF. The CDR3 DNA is TGTGCCAGCAGTGAACAGCCTTCGGGCGAGCAGTACTTC.

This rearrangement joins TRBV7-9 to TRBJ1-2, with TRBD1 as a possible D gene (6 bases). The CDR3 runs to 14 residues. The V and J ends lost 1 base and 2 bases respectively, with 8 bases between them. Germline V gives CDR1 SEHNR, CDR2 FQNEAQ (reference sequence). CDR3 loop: CASSLEGGNYGYTF. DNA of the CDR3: TGTGCCAGCAGCTTAGAGGGGGGGAACTATGGCTACACCTTC.

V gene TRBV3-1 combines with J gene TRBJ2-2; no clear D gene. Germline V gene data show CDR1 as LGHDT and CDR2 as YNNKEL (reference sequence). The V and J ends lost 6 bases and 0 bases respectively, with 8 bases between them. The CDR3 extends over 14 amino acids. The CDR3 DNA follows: TGTGCCAGCAGTCCGACGCCGAACACCGGGGAGCTGTTTTTT. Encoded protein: CASSPTPNTGELFF.

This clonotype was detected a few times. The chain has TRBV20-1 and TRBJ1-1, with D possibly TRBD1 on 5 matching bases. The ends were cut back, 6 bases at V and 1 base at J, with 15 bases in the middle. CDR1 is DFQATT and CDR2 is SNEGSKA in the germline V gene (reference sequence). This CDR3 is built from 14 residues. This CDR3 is CSARGGAENTEAFF. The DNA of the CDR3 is TGCAGTGCCCGCGGCGGGGCCGAGAACACTGAAGCTTTCTTT.